The 17 T cell receptor beta chains presented below share a single source sample, sequenced in a study of beta chain features in type 1 diabetes. The study reverse transcribed the entire isolated RNA, so it sequenced expressed TCRB transcripts. Profiling relied on immunoSEQ multiplex PCR, and the TCRdb table lists in-frame clones only, not all of them. The sample records approximately 400,000 clones, roughly 16% being singletons. What was sequenced was naive CD4+ T cells from blood. The source is a woman between 18 and 29 years old in good health.

The chain has TRBV2 and TRBJ2-7; 7 positions match TRBD1. The germline V gene has CDR1 SNHLY and CDR2 FYNNEI. The junction had 8 bases not matched to a gene; V was cut back by 6 bases and J by 0 bases. This CDR3 has 15 amino acids. The chain's CDR3 is CASRPTGHSSYEQYF. DNA of the CDR3: TGTGCCAGCAGACCGACAGGGCATAGCTCCTACGAGCAGTACTTC.

This clone showed up just a few times. The chain links TRBV7-2 to TRBJ2-7, with a weak D call TRBD2 (6 bases). Trimming cost V 5 bases and J 3 bases, with 11 bases left between them. The CDR3 is made up of 13 amino acids. Per germline, CDR1 SGHTA and CDR2 FQGNSA. As DNA, the CDR3 is TGTGCCAGCAGCACGACTAGATACTACGAGCAGTACTTC. Its protein product is CASSTTRYYEQYF.

A few counts support this clone. This chain's CDR3 is CSVARGASSYNEQFF. CDR3 nucleotide sequence: TGCAGCGTCGCCCGGGGGGCCAGCTCCTACAATGAGCAGTTCTTC. J is TRBJ2-1 and V is TRBV29-1; TRBD2 might be the D (7 bases). V was trimmed by 6 bases and J by 0 bases, leaving 15 bases between them. The CDR3 runs to 15 residues. Per the germline V gene, CDR1 is SQVTM and CDR2 is ANQGSEA.

The chain couples TRBV5-8 to TRBJ2-3; a possible D gene is TRBD1 (6 bases). The germline V and J ends were trimmed by 5 bases and 1 base, with 11 bases remaining between them. Germline assignment: CDR1 SGHTS and CDR2 YDEGEE. This CDR3 spans 14 amino acids. CDR3 sequence (DNA): TGTGCCAGCAGGCCGGGACACCGCACAGATACGCAGTATTTT. Protein sequence: CASRPGHRTDTQYF.

V usage is TRBV28 and J usage is TRBJ2-7; D unclear. V lost 3 bases, J lost 3 bases, and 15 bases lay in between. The CDR3 runs to 15 residues. CDR1 and CDR2 from the germline V gene are MDHEN and SYDVKM. This chain's CDR3 is CASSFLRQVNYEQYF. CDR3 DNA sequence: TGTGCCAGCAGTTTTCTTCGGCAGGTCAACTACGAGCAGTACTTC. Using reference TRBV28 and TRBJ2-7 for the parts outside the CDR3, the full variable domain is DVKVTQSSRYLVKRTGEKVFLECVQDMDHENMFWYRQDPGLGLRLIYFSYDVKMKEKGDIPEGYSVSREKKERFSLILESASTNQTSMYLCASSFLRQVNYEQYFGPGTRLTVT.

This clone has more than one count but fewer than ten. The rearrangement uses TRBV9 and TRBJ2-5; TRBD2 matches 7 bases. Germline V lookup: CDR1 SGDLS, CDR2 YYNGEE. The V gene end was trimmed by 0 bases and the J gene end by 3 bases; junction bases not matched to a gene: 5. The CDR3 has 15 residues. CDR3 residues: CASSVGSLAEETQYF. For the CDR3, the DNA is TGTGCCAGCAGCGTAGGTAGTCTAGCGGAAGAGACCCAGTACTTC.

This clone was observed a few times. This chain uses TRBV9 with TRBJ1-1; D uncertain. The CDR3 consists of 13 residues. Germline CDR1 is SGDLS and CDR2 is YYNGEE. Between the trimmed V and J ends, which lost 3 bases and 3 bases, there was a span of 9 bases. CDR3 region: CASSEAEYTEAFF. As DNA, the CDR3 is TGTGCCAGCAGCGAAGCGGAGTACACTGAAGCTTTCTTT.

The table lists this clone with a few counts. The V gene is TRBV7-8, the J gene TRBJ2-1; D is possibly TRBD1 (5 bases). CDR1 and CDR2 from the germline V gene are SGHVS and FQNEAQ. The CDR3 totals 16 residues. Deletions cut 3 bases from V and 3 bases from J, with 15 bases between. The CDR3 is CASSFDDPRGYNEQFF. Here the CDR3 DNA reads TGTGCCAGCAGCTTCGATGACCCTAGGGGCTACAATGAGCAGTTCTTC.

In its sample, this clone was seen a few times. V usage is TRBV30 and J usage is TRBJ2-5; 7 bases are a match to TRBD1. The trim removed 5 bases at V and 1 base at J, leaving 4 bases unmatched. Germline CDR1 GTSNPN, CDR2 SVGIG (reference sequence). The CDR3 has 13 amino acids. CDR3 sequence (DNA): TGTGCCTGGGCCGGGACAGCCCAAGAGACCCAGTACTTC. Translation gives CAWAGTAQETQYF.

J is TRBJ2-4 and V is TRBV29-1; 7 nucleotides line up with TRBD1. This CDR3 comprises 14 residues. Trimming cost V 5 bases and J 7 bases; bases outside gene matches: 11. Germline assignment: CDR1 SQVTM and CDR2 ANQGSEA. CDR3 coding DNA: TGCAGCGTTTACACAGGGGATTGGGGGAACATTCAGTACTTC. This codes for CSVYTGDWGNIQYF.

The V call is TRBV20-1, the J call TRBJ2-1; D uncertain. V was pared by 6 bases and J by 3 bases, with 6 bases between. The CDR3 spans 11 residues. Germline CDR1 and CDR2: DFQATT and SNEGSKA (reference sequence). In DNA form, the CDR3 reads TGCAGTGCACTCGACTACAATGAGCAGTTCTTC. Its protein product is CSALDYNEQFF.

This clone was detected a few times. Other DNA sequences within the sample encode an identical CDR3. The rearrangement joins TRBV6-5 to TRBJ2-5; D remains ambiguous. The germline gives CDR1 MNHEY, CDR2 SVGAGI. The CDR3 runs 15 residues. The V gene lost 0 bases and the J gene lost 2 bases, with 10 bases spanning the gap. The CDR3 is CASSYSILVQETQYF. CDR3 DNA sequence: TGTGCCAGCAGTTACTCGATTCTAGTTCAAGAGACCCAGTACTTC.

The sample holds a few counts of this clone. The chain links TRBV19 to TRBJ1-1; possibly TRBD1 for D (6 bases). The CDR3 spans 15 residues. Trimming took 1 base from V and 0 from J, leaving 9 bases between them. Germline V CDR1 and CDR2: LNHDA, SQIVND (reference sequence). CDR3 bases: TGTGCCAGTAGTATAGCTCACAGGGTGAACACTGAAGCTTTCTTT. As protein: CASSIAHRVNTEAFF.

This chain connects TRBV4-3 to TRBJ2-1, with D tentatively TRBD2 (6 bases). Trimming removed 4 bases at V and 4 bases at J, with 14 bases between. There are 15 residues in the CDR3. Germline assignment: CDR1 LGHNA and CDR2 YSLEER. CDR3 in amino acids: CASSLSGTLYNEQFF. The CDR3 DNA reads as TGCGCCAGCAGCCTTAGCGGTACATTGTACAATGAGCAGTTCTTC.

V is TRBV29-1 and J is TRBJ1-1; TRBD1 is a possible D gene (5 bases). The CDR3 contains 13 residues. Germline V gene lookup returns CDR1 SQVTM and CDR2 ANQGSEA. In DNA form, the CDR3 reads TGCAGTATCGGGGGGGATCCGAACACTGAAGCTTTCTTT. Its translation is CSIGGDPNTEAFF.

This clone has only a few counts. This CDR3 reads CASSLGLAGAGEQYF. Here the CDR3 DNA reads TGCGCCAGCAGCCTAGGACTAGCGGGAGCGGGGGAGCAGTACTTC. The V call is TRBV5-1, the J call TRBJ2-7; 13 bases map to TRBD2. CDR1 and CDR2 (germline): SGHRS, YFSETQ. The CDR3 sequence is 15 residues long. Trimming at V came to 4 bases and at J to 7 bases, leaving 8 bases not matched to a gene.

The chain employs TRBV28 and TRBJ2-7; D is unresolved. The CDR3 has 16 amino acids. Germline loops: CDR1 MDHEN, CDR2 SYDVKM. Trimming took 5 bases from V and 0 from J, leaving 17 bases between them. The CDR3 region is CASSLPSRPRSYEQYF. The CDR3 bases are TGTGCCAGCAGTCTCCCTTCTAGGCCCCGCTCCTACGAGCAGTACTTC.